This T cell receptor beta chain was observed in a study of identical twins. Per germline, CDR1 SGHRS and CDR2 YFSETQ. The CDR3 is 15 amino acids. Trimming took off 4 bases at V and 0 bases at J, with 13 bases between the two ends. This clonotype was seen more than once but under ten times. Its antigen is still unknown. TCRdb re-called the 5' RACE reads with MiXCR, one entry per CDR3 protein. The data show about 790,000 distinct CDR3 sequences, with roughly 18% seen just once and roughly 13% held by the top ten. Study-wide results and caveats: Twins showed weaker excess sharing in their beta out-of-frame sequences.

The sample also formed part of further work on T cells expressing NK-cell markers. That work contributes: Investigators obtained TCR beta repertoires from sorted CD3+CD56+NKG2C+, CD3+CD56+NKG2C- and CD3+CD56-NKG2C+ T cells.

Input material: PBMCs. The chain couples TRBV5-1 to TRBJ1-2; perhaps TRBD1 as D (6 bases). The receptor comes from a woman between 18 and 29 years old in good health. The DNA of the CDR3 is TGCGCCAGCAGCGTTACAGGGCCTCCTAACTATGGCTACACCTTC. Residues: CASSVTGPPNYGYTF.